The 7 T cell receptor beta chains presented below share a single source sample, sequenced in a study of cytomegalovirus exposure and HLA in healthy donors (TCRdb year 2017). To prepare the library, the immunoSEQ multiplex PCR assay was applied. A mixture of 60 forward primers for TCR Vbeta segments and 13 reverse primers for TCR Jbeta segments was used in the multiplex PCR. Here the immuneACCESS table is served through TCRdb, limited to in-frame sequences with V and J called. Missing clones are a known gap in these copies; in checked studies unresolved V genes cover under half, and the rest lacks a known reason. The table for this sample lists approximately 140,000 clones; over 70% of them were counted only once. Of the sample, under 7.5% falls within the top ten clones. The material sequenced was PBMCs. These receptors all stem from a man aged 40-49 years in good health and CMV-seropositive.

J is TRBJ2-1 and V is TRBV9; TRBD2 aligns across 7 bases. With V trimmed by 0 bases and J by 5 bases, 11 bases remained unmatched. CDR1 SGDLS and CDR2 YYNGEE come from the germline V gene. The CDR3 is 17 residues long. CDR3 nucleotide sequence: TGTGCCAGCAGCGTAGGGGCCCGGGCGGGAGCTCACAATGAGCAGTTCTTC. It specifies CASSVGARAGAHNEQFF. The full variable domain, completed using reference TRBV9 and TRBJ2-1, is DSGVTQTPKHLITATGQRVTLRCSPRSGDLSVYWYQQSLDQGLQFLIQYYNGEERAKGNILERFSAQQFPDLHSELNLSSLELGDSALYFCASSVGARAGAHNEQFFGPGTRLTVL.

A few counts support this clone. The chain couples TRBV10-2 to TRBJ1-2, with D tentatively TRBD1 (6 bases). This CDR3 spans 13 amino acids. Per germline, CDR1 WSHSY and CDR2 SAAADI. Trimming left V 7 bases short and J 4 bases short, with 13 bases between. The CDR3 DNA sequence: TGCGCCAGCACCAACGGGACACGCTATGGCTACACCTTC. Protein: CASTNGTRYGYTF.

The gene calls are TRBV4-3 and TRBJ2-7; weak D call: TRBD2 (5 bases). The V and J ends lost 0 bases and 2 bases respectively, with 20 bases between them. The CDR3 spans 18 residues. Germline V gene sequence: CDR1 LGHNA, CDR2 YSLEER. Here the CDR3 DNA reads TGCGCCAGCAGCCAAGAACGCGGTGGGATGGGAGCAACCTACGAGCAGTACTTC. It is translated as CASSQERGGMGATYEQYF.

This rearrangement joins TRBV29-1 to TRBJ2-1; 9 bases map to TRBD1. From germline, CDR1 is SQVTM and CDR2 ANQGSEA. The CDR3 is 14 residues long. V trimming: 5 bases; J trimming: 7 bases; junction bases outside the gene matches: 9. DNA of the CDR3: TGCAGCGTTAAGCAGGGGACAGGGTATAATGAGCAGTTCTTC. Its protein product is CSVKQGTGYNEQFF.

This clone was seen only once. The rearrangement links TRBV7-8 to TRBJ2-2, with 8 positions matching TRBD2. Germline V gene sequence: CDR1 SGHVS, CDR2 FQNEAQ. The CDR3 spans 15 residues. Trimming removed 3 bases from V and 5 bases from J; junction bases left unmatched: 5. The CDR3 DNA follows: TGTGCCAGCAGCTTTATCGCGGGAGGTACCGGGGAGCTGTTTTTT. Its translation is CASSFIAGGTGELFF.

This rearrangement joins TRBV4-2 to TRBJ2-3; 12 positions agree with TRBD2. This CDR3 is 17 amino acids long. V was clipped by 0 bases and J by 3 bases; unmatched bases: 4. CDR1 is LGHNA, CDR2 YNFKEQ, per germline. The CDR3 region is CASSQDILAGGTDTQYF. Written as DNA, the CDR3 is TGTGCCAGCAGCCAAGACATACTAGCGGGAGGAACAGATACGCAGTATTTT.

V gene TRBV18 combines with J gene TRBJ1-5, with 7 bases fitting TRBD1. CDR1 is KGHSH, CDR2 LQKENI, per germline. V lost 4 bases to trimming and J lost 0 bases; unmatched junction nucleotides: 3. The CDR3 is made up of 15 amino acids. The CDR3 spells CASSHDRDSNQPQHF. CDR3 coding DNA: TGTGCCAGCTCACATGACAGGGATAGCAATCAGCCCCAGCATTTT.